One sample yielded the 29 T cell receptor beta chains listed below, sequenced in a study of blood T cell repertoires in COVID-19. Sequenced by immunoSEQ multiplex PCR; TCRdb stores in-frame clones only, minus some. The table records 450,000 to 500,000 clones, approximately 85% of them present only once. Sequenced input: peripheral blood. These receptor sequences come from a human donor in a cohort sampled during active COVID-19.

The V call is TRBV7-2, the J call TRBJ2-7; 8 bases match TRBD2. V was pared by 3 bases and J by 1 base, with 5 bases of the junction left unmatched. This CDR3 has 15 residues. Germline CDR1 is SGHTA and CDR2 is FQGNSA. The DNA for the CDR3 is TGTGCCAGCAGCTTTAGCGGGACTGAGTCCTACGAGCAGTACTTC. This translates into CASSFSGTESYEQYF.

The chain carries TRBV3-1 (or the pseudogene TRBV3-2) and TRBJ2-7, with 8 bases identical to TRBD1. This CDR3 spans 16 amino acids. The V gene end was trimmed by 0 bases and the J gene end by 3 bases; junction bases not matched to a gene: 7. Germline V gene lookup returns CDR1 LGHDT and CDR2 YNNKEL (reference sequence). CDR3 in amino acids: CASSQDPDRGSYEQYF. As DNA, the CDR3 is TGTGCCAGCAGCCAAGATCCAGACAGGGGAAGCTACGAGCAGTACTTC.

V and J are TRBV21-1 and TRBJ2-7; the table's D gene call, TRBD1, was not cross checked with the DNA. TRBV21-1 corresponds to a pseudogene. The CDR3 contains 15 residues. In DNA form, the CDR3 reads TGTGCCAGCAGCAAAGCGCTTTCCAGGGGCTACGAGCAGTACTTC. Translating gives CASSKALSRGYEQYF.

This sequence joins TRBV19 and TRBJ1-1, with 7 bases aligning to TRBD1. The CDR3 length is 15 residues. Germline V gene sequence: CDR1 LNHDA, CDR2 SQIVND (reference sequence). Germline trimming cut 7 bases from V and 1 base from J; bases unmatched to any gene: 9. CDR3 sequence: CASTNLDRPNTEAFF. The CDR3 DNA follows: TGTGCCAGTACCAACTTGGACAGGCCGAACACTGAAGCTTTCTTT.

The count of this clone is one. This rearrangement joins TRBV25-1 to TRBJ1-2; D perhaps matches TRBD1 (6 bases). V lost 10 bases and J lost 2, with 20 bases in between. Germline values: CDR1 MGHDK, CDR2 SYGVNS. This CDR3 has 15 amino acids. CDR3 amino acids: CATLKQGSGNYGYTF. The CDR3 bases are TGTGCCACCCTCAAACAGGGATCGGGCAACTATGGCTACACCTTC.

The gene calls are TRBV6-2 or TRBV6-3 and TRBJ2-7; TRBD1 matches at 9 bases. The V and J ends lost 5 bases and 7 bases, in that order; junction bases with no gene match: 9. The CDR3 totals 14 residues. CDR1 is MNHEY, CDR2 SVGEGT, per germline. The CDR3 loop reads CASSKTRQGEEQYF. The CDR3 DNA sequence: TGTGCCAGCAGTAAGACCAGACAGGGGGAAGAGCAGTACTTC.

The chain couples TRBV2 to TRBJ1-4; the match to TRBD1 covers 7 bases. Germline lookup yields CDR1 SNHLY and CDR2 FYNNEI. J was trimmed by 5 bases and V by 6 bases; bases with no gene match: 9. The CDR3 is made up of 15 amino acids. In nucleotides, the CDR3 is TGTGCCAGCAGCGGATTGACAGGGTTAAATGAAAAACTGTTTTTT. Its translation is CASSGLTGLNEKLFF.

The V call is TRBV6-5, the J call TRBJ1-2, with TRBD1 matching over 7 bases. This CDR3 is built from 14 residues. V shed 5 bases and J 3 bases; nucleotides not matched to a gene: 6. The germline CDR1 and CDR2 sequences are MNHEY and SVGAGI. The CDR3 DNA sequence: TGTGCCAGCAGTCGAGACAGGGCCTACTATGGCTACACCTTC. Translating it yields CASSRDRAYYGYTF.

Note on this clone: The sample holds other DNA sequences that translate to the same CDR3. The genes are TRBV18 and TRBJ2-7; maybe TRBD2 (6 bases). The CDR3 loop spans 15 amino acids. With 6 bases removed from V and 0 bases from J, the gap between germline ends came to 15 bases. The germline CDR1 and CDR2 sequences are KGHSH and LQKENI. Here the CDR3 reads CASSPPGLPSYEQYF. CDR3 bases: TGTGCCAGCTCCCCTCCGGGACTGCCCTCCTACGAGCAGTACTTC. The full variable domain, in which reference TRBV18 and TRBJ2-7 provide the parts outside the CDR3, is NAGVMQNPRHLVRRRGQEARLRCSPMKGHSHVYWYRQLPEEGLKFMVYLQKENIIDESGMPKERFSAEFPKEGPSILRIQQVVRGDSAAYFCASSPPGLPSYEQYFGPGTRLTVT.

The chain employs TRBV6-4 and TRBJ2-3, with D maybe TRBD2 (6 bases). This CDR3 has 15 residues. Per germline, CDR1 MRHNA and CDR2 SNTAGT. V lost 4 bases to trimming and J lost 1 base, with 12 bases between them. The CDR3 coding sequence is TGTGCCAGCAGTGTAACGGGAGTCGGCACAGATACGCAGTATTTT. Protein product: CASSVTGVGTDTQYF.

The rearrangement uses TRBV7-2 and TRBJ2-3, with D possibly matching TRBD1 (6 bases). This CDR3 is built from 14 residues. V was trimmed by 3 bases and J by 4 bases, leaving 11 bases between them. Germline V gene lookup returns CDR1 SGHTA and CDR2 FQGNSA. Here the CDR3 reads CASSFIPGADTQYF. CDR3 bases: TGTGCCAGCAGCTTTATCCCAGGGGCAGATACGCAGTATTTT.

This chain links TRBV9 with TRBJ2-5, with 10 bases fitting TRBD2. V trimming: 0 bases; J trimming: 5 bases; junction bases outside the gene matches: 7. This CDR3 has 16 residues. Germline V CDR1 and CDR2: SGDLS, YYNGEE. The CDR3 DNA follows: TGTGCCAGCAGCGTAGTCCCGTCTAGCGGGAGTGAGACCCAGTACTTC. Translated: CASSVVPSSGSETQYF.

The chain combines TRBV5-5 with TRBJ1-1, with D unclear. V lost 3 bases and J lost 2, with 8 bases in between. In germline, CDR1 is SGHKS, CDR2 YYEKEE (reference sequence). The CDR3 is 13 amino acids. The CDR3 DNA is TGTGCCAGCAGCTCTGGCTTCAACACTGAAGCTTTCTTT. This encodes CASSSGFNTEAFF.

The chain is built from TRBV11-2 and TRBJ2-7, with no clear D. Germline CDR1 is SGHAT and CDR2 is FQNNGV. The V gene lost 5 bases and the J gene lost 4 bases, with 6 bases spanning the gap. The CDR3 length is 11 residues. The CDR3 DNA reads as TGTGCCAGCAGCGACGGGTACGAGCAGTACTTC. Its protein product is CASSDGYEQYF.

The chain combines TRBV5-4 with TRBJ2-5, with 9 bases aligning to TRBD1. Germline V gives CDR1 SGHNT, CDR2 YYREEE (reference sequence). The V gene end was trimmed by 4 bases and the J gene end by 5 bases; junction bases not matched to a gene: 6. The CDR3 loop spans 14 amino acids. Here the CDR3 DNA reads TGTGCCAGCAGCCCCCGACAGGGGGTTGAGACCCAGTACTTC. Its protein is CASSPRQGVETQYF.

The genes are TRBV5-1 and TRBJ2-1; D may be TRBD1 (6 bases). Trimming pared 1 base from V and 13 bases from J, leaving 21 bases between. The CDR3 totals 15 residues. From germline, CDR1 is SGHRS and CDR2 YFSETQ. The chain's CDR3 is CASSLLQGTRKPQFF. Written as DNA, the CDR3 is TGCGCCAGCAGCTTGTTACAGGGAACACGGAAGCCCCAGTTCTTC.

The chain recombines TRBV15 with TRBJ2-6; D ambiguous. The germline CDR1 and CDR2 sequences are LNHNV and YYDKDF (reference sequence). V was cut by 4 bases and J by 4 bases, with 8 bases left in between. CDR3 length: 14 amino acids. The CDR3 sequence is CATSTAIGANVLTF. As DNA, the CDR3 is TGTGCCACCAGCACAGCGATAGGGGCCAACGTCCTGACTTTC.

The rearrangement uses TRBV14 and TRBJ2-1; 8 nucleotides align to TRBD2. With V trimmed by 6 bases and J by 6 bases, 10 bases remained unmatched. Germline CDR1 is SGHDN and CDR2 is FVKESK. The CDR3 loop spans 15 amino acids. The CDR3 DNA follows: TGTGCCAGCAGACAAAGCGGGAGCCCGGTCAATGAGCAGTTCTTC. Protein: CASRQSGSPVNEQFF.

CDR3 in amino acids: CASSHNRGLFEKLFF. CDR3 in DNA: TGTGCCAGCAGCCATAACAGGGGTCTTTTTGAAAAACTGTTTTTT. The V and J genes are TRBV3-1 (or the pseudogene TRBV3-2) and TRBJ1-4; TRBD1 matches at 7 bases. Trimming at V came to 3 bases and at J to 7 bases, leaving 8 bases not matched to a gene. Germline assignment: CDR1 LGHDT and CDR2 YNNKEL (reference sequence). The CDR3 extends over 15 amino acids.

This chain joins TRBV29-1 and TRBJ2-3; 8 bases map to TRBD2. This CDR3 region has 17 residues. With 5 bases clipped from V and 3 bases from J, the junction kept 16 bases outside the gene matches. The germline gives CDR1 SQVTM, CDR2 ANQGSEA. The CDR3 region is CSVPLLGLAHWTDTQYF. The CDR3 nucleotides are TGCAGCGTTCCCCTACTAGGACTAGCACATTGGACAGATACGCAGTATTTT.

As to this clone: Within the sample, other DNA sequences also encode this same CDR3. The gene calls are TRBV9 and TRBJ2-7; 10 nucleotides agree with TRBD1. CDR3 length: 14 residues. Germline values: CDR1 SGDLS, CDR2 YYNGEE. V trimming: 5 bases; J trimming: 4 bases; junction bases outside the gene matches: 6. The CDR3 DNA sequence: TGTGCCAGCAGTTTCGGACAGGGGGGGTACGAGCAGTACTTC. It codes for CASSFGQGGYEQYF.

The chain couples TRBV28 to TRBJ1-2; D is uncertain. V lost 8 bases, J lost 7 bases, and 26 bases lay in between. The CDR3 consists of 16 residues. The germline gives CDR1 MDHEN, CDR2 SYDVKM. CDR3 amino acids: CASLDSAGRTLSGYTF. The DNA of the CDR3 is TGTGCCAGCCTGGATTCTGCAGGCAGAACCTTATCTGGCTACACCTTC.

The CDR3 is CASSAHRDRSYQPQHF. CDR3 sequence (DNA): TGTGCCAGCAGTGCCCACCGGGACAGGTCTTATCAGCCCCAGCATTTT. V gene TRBV27 combines with J gene TRBJ1-5; 8 nucleotides agree with TRBD1. V was pared by 5 bases and J by 5 bases, with 11 bases of the junction left unmatched. This CDR3 is 16 amino acids long. Germline CDR1 reads MNHEY; CDR2 reads SMNVEV (reference sequence).

For the CDR3, the DNA is TGTGCCAGTAGTATATGGTCTAGCGTTTACAATGAGCAGTTCTTC. Translation: CASSIWSSVYNEQFF. The V gene is TRBV19, the J gene TRBJ2-1, with D possibly matching TRBD2 (6 bases). V was cut by 2 bases and J by 4 bases, with 12 bases left in between. This CDR3 has 15 residues. The V gene's germline CDR1 is LNHDA and CDR2 SQIVND (reference sequence). The full variable domain, rest sourced from reference TRBV19 and TRBJ2-1, is DGGITQSPKYLFRKEGQNVTLSCEQNLNHDAMYWYRQDPGQGLRLIYYSQIVNDFQKGDIAEGYSVSREKKESFPLTVTSAQKNPTAFYLCASSIWSSVYNEQFFGPGTRLTVL.

The V and J genes are TRBV5-4 and TRBJ2-5; a weak D match, TRBD1 (6 bases). Germline V gene data show CDR1 as SGHNT and CDR2 as YYREEE (reference sequence). CDR3 length: 13 residues. Trimming removed 9 bases at V and 7 bases at J, with 19 bases between. The CDR3 DNA reads TGTGCCACCCAAATTAGGGGACAAACGACCCAGTACTTC. The encoded protein is CATQIRGQTTQYF.

This sequence joins TRBV19 and TRBJ2-3; 9 bases map to TRBD1. J gave up 5 bases and V 5 bases, and 14 bases lay outside the gene matches. The CDR3 is made up of 17 amino acids. Germline V gene sequence: CDR1 LNHDA, CDR2 SQIVND (reference sequence). CDR3 sequence: CASSVPGQGAPGDTQYF. DNA of the CDR3: TGTGCCAGTAGTGTTCCGGGACAGGGAGCTCCCGGAGATACGCAGTATTTT.

The chain carries TRBV6-1 and TRBJ2-3, with D tentatively TRBD2 (5 bases). With 2 bases removed from V and 3 bases from J, the gap between germline ends came to 15 bases. There are 16 residues in the CDR3. Looked up from germline, CDR1 is MNHNS and CDR2 is SASEGT. The DNA of the CDR3 is TGTGCCAGCAGTGAACTCGCGGGTCCGCCGACAGATACGCAGTATTTT. Residues: CASSELAGPPTDTQYF.

This chain joins TRBV28 and TRBJ1-5; D ambiguous. V was shortened by 5 bases and J by 0 bases, with 14 bases between the two germline ends. Germline CDR1 MDHEN, CDR2 SYDVKM. The CDR3 is 16 residues long. The CDR3 loop is CASSPWSTGSNQPQHF. The CDR3 DNA follows: TGTGCCAGCAGTCCCTGGAGTACTGGTAGCAATCAGCCCCAGCATTTT.

V usage is TRBV5-1 and J usage is TRBJ2-7, with TRBD2 matching 12 bases. This CDR3 has 14 residues. Germline CDR1 reads SGHRS; CDR2 reads YFSETQ. V lost 3 bases and J lost 4; bases outside the gene matches: 2. CDR3 sequence (DNA): TGCGCCAGCAGCTGGACTAGCGGGGTGTACGAGCAGTACTTC. Its protein is CASSWTSGVYEQYF.